This is a list of T cell receptor beta chains from one sample in a study of shared clonotypes between healthy human individuals. Repertoires were generated with immunoSEQ multiplex PCR, while TCRdb's copy carries only in-frame clones and drops some. The sample gives more than 550,000 clones, about two thirds of which show up once; about 1.7% is in the top ten. Sequencing was carried out using memory CD4+ T cells sorted from blood. The receptor source for this set is a woman aged 25 to 39 in good health. The conserved cysteine and the conserved F or W are not part of the CDR3 here. The D gene is left open where the match is weak.

>TRBV19|TRBD1
ASSIGQGAIEQY
>TRBV25-1|-
ASSEGRGKETQY
>TRBV7-9|-
ASSPQNTEAF
>TRBV6-6|-
ASRIPDSSYNEQF
>TRBV5-4|TRBD1
ASSSWATGGEQY
>TRBV14|-
ASSLGFQETQY
>TRBV11-2|-
ASSLDLARNYGYT
>TRBV2|-
ASGSVQETQY
>TRBV5-1|TRBD1
ASSRTGENTEAF
>TRBV29-1|-
SVKSPESVKLF
>TRBV28|-
ASTSPRGDQPQH
>TRBV4-1|-
ASSPPEGRQY
>TRBV6-1|-
ASSGPGSSNQPQH
>TRBV11-2|-
ASSPVRGTSYEQY
>TRBV28|-
ASMGGTLSGANVLT
>TRBV7-2|-
ASRRIEGTEAF
>TRBV19|-
ASSVPGTGETQY
>TRBV5-1|TRBD2
ASSPGGVTDTQY
>TRBV18|-
ASSPPQGTGGAF
>TRBV4-2|TRBD1
ASSPTGTGNEQF
>TRBV2|-
ASSWVLSSGNQPQH
>TRBV5-4|TRBD2
ASSRGLAGRGGELF
>TRBV5-1|TRBD1
ASSLGTGGEKLF
>TRBV29-1|-
SVARAEDTQY
>TRBV5-1|-
ASSLAQSLYGYT
>TRBV20-1|-
SAGGAREAF
>TRBV2|-
ASSVFAAISSGNTIY
>TRBV5-1|-
ASSLEGNEQF
>TRBV20-1|TRBD2
SARGLAGQF
>TRBV9|-
ASSVGGQSYNEQF
>TRBV5-1|TRBD1
ASSGAGQGNEKLF
>TRBV5-1|-
ASSLRTVNEKLF
>TRBV21-1|-
ASRGGSDYEQY
>TRBV7-8|-
ASSLAGGSNYGYT
>TRBV5-1|TRBD1
ASSLGQGSYEQY
>TRBV18|-
ASSPSNDAGGYT
>TRBV7-7|TRBD1
ASSLGQGAYNEQF
>TRBV25-1|-
ASSPRGAGTSTREQY
>TRBV9|TRBD1
ASSVGQGDGYT
>TRBV18|-
ASSPGRLGTDTQY
>TRBV28|-
ASSSPKKGFKETQY
>TRBV19|TRBD1
ASSIGPTGGRFQPQH
>TRBV29-1|TRBD2
SVRTSGSRYEQY
>TRBV23-1|-
ASSHEGNIFNSNQPQH
>TRBV7-9|-
ASSPSGQPLSGNTIY
>TRBV7-3|TRBD2
ASSLSGRGETQY
>TRBV14|-
ASSQRTAYNEQF
>TRBV11-2|-
ASSLVLVGHTDTQY
>TRBV7-2|TRBD2
ASSYISGSGETQY
>TRBV30|TRBD1
AWSVGTVWNTIY
>TRBV5-5|TRBD1
ASSLSGTGHEKLF
>TRBV11-2|TRBD2
ASSQSAVAGPYEQY
>TRBV6-5|TRBD1
ASNQQGVGYEQY
>TRBV28|-
ASSPGLPNTEAF
>TRBV19|TRBD1
ASSPARTGDQPQH
>TRBV28|TRBD2
ASSLSGLAGGPSVAKNIQY
>TRBV6-1|TRBD1
ASQGAHHSEQY
>TRBV4-2|TRBD2
ASSQDGQREGNEQF